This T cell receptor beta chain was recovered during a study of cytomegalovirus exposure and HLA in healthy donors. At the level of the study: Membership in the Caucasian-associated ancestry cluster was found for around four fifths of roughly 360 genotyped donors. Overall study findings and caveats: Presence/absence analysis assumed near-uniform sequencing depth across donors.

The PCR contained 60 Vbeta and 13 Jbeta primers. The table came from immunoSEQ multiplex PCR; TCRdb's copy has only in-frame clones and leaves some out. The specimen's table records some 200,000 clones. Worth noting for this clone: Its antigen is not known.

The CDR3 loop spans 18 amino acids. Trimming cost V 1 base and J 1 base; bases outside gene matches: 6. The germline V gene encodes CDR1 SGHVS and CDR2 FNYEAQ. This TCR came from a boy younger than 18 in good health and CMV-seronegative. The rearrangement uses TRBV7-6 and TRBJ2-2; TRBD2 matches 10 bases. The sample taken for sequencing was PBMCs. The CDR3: CASSLGIAGGENTGELFF. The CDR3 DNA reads TGTGCCAGCAGCTTAGGGATAGCGGGGGGCGAGAACACCGGGGAGCTGTTTTTT.